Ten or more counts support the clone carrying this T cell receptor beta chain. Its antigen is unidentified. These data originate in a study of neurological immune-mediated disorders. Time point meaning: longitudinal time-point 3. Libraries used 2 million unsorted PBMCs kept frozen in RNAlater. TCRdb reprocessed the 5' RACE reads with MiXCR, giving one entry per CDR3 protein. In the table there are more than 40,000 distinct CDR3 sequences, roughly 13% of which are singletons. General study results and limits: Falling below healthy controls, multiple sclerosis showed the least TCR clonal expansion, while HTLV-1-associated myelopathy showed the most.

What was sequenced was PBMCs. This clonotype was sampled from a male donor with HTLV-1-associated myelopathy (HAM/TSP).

As DNA, the CDR3 is TGCGCCAGCAGCTTGGAGGGCAGTCTCTACGAGCAGTACTTC. This gives the protein CASSLEGSLYEQYF. V and J are TRBV5-1 and TRBJ2-7; D unclear. Trimming cost V 0 bases and J 3 bases, with 10 bases left between them. There are 14 residues in the CDR3. In germline, CDR1 is SGHRS, CDR2 YFSETQ.